One and the same sample provided the 30 T cell receptor beta chains below, sequenced in a study of beta chain features in type 1 diabetes (dated by TCRdb to the late 2010s). The protocol used for the library was the immunoSEQ multiplex PCR assay. All of the isolated RNA was reverse transcribed with the High Capacity cDNA Reverse Transcription Kit, so expressed TCRB transcripts were sequenced. What TCRdb holds here is the immuneACCESS table cut down to in-frame rearrangements. Part of the clones is not present; checked against another copy, under half of the missing clones reflect an unresolved V gene, and the others are unexplained. The sample has about 240,000 clones on record, 27% of them singletons. About 3.9% of the sample is in the top ten clones. Sequenced: central memory CD4+ T cells from blood. Source of these receptors: a man younger than 40 in good health.

This clone was observed at least ten times. The rearrangement links TRBV4-3 to TRBJ2-2; D unclear. Trimming shortened V by 0 bases and J by 6 bases, and 5 bases separated the two germline ends. The CDR3 has 13 amino acids. Germline CDR1 is LGHNA and CDR2 is YSLEER. DNA of the CDR3: TGCGCCAGCAGCCAAGATATCTCCGGGGAGCTGTTTTTT. Amino acids: CASSQDISGELFF.

The rearrangement joins TRBV27 to TRBJ2-3; D is ambiguous. Trimming took 6 bases from V and 0 from J, leaving 13 bases between them. Per germline, CDR1 MNHEY and CDR2 SMNVEV (reference sequence). CDR3 length equals 15 residues. In DNA, the CDR3 is TGTGCCAGCAGACCAGACATGTCTAGCACAGATACGCAGTATTTT. The encoded protein is CASRPDMSSTDTQYF.

As regards this clone: Other nucleotide sequences from this sample produce the same CDR3. This sequence joins TRBV23-1 and TRBJ2-1; D is perhaps TRBD1 (8 bases). TRBV23-1 counts as an open reading frame of uncertain function. CDR3 length: 20 residues. V was cut by 0 bases and J by 0 bases, with 21 bases left in between. The CDR3 DNA reads TGCGCCAGCAGTCAATCGGGGGAACAGGGGGGGCCCCGCTCCTACAATGAGCAGTTCTTC. Its translation: CASSQSGEQGGPRSYNEQFF.

This clone came up a few times. This chain connects TRBV27 to TRBJ1-2; D is possibly TRBD1 (6 bases). The length of the CDR3 is 15 residues. The germline V and J ends were trimmed by 5 bases and 3 bases, with 16 bases remaining between them. From germline, CDR1 is MNHEY and CDR2 SMNVEV (reference sequence). The CDR3 coding sequence is TGTGCCAGCAGTGCAGCAGGGGCGATAGACTATGGCTACACCTTC. Encoded protein: CASSAAGAIDYGYTF.

This chain links TRBV28 with TRBJ2-7; D is possibly TRBD2 (6 bases). From germline, CDR1 is MDHEN and CDR2 SYDVKM. The CDR3 is 16 amino acids. The germline V and J ends were trimmed by 7 bases and 0 bases, with 19 bases remaining between them. The chain's CDR3 is CASTTPSAISSYEQYF. CDR3 nucleotide sequence: TGTGCCAGCACCACGCCTAGCGCTATTAGCTCCTACGAGCAGTACTTC. Drawing the rest from reference TRBV28 and TRBJ2-7, the complete variable domain is DVKVTQSSRYLVKRTGEKVFLECVQDMDHENMFWYRQDPGLGLRLIYFSYDVKMKEKGDIPEGYSVSREKKERFSLILESASTNQTSMYLCASTTPSAISSYEQYFGPGTRLTVT.

This clone occurred many times. The chain joins TRBV4-1 to TRBJ1-6; TRBD1 matches 8 bases. V shed 10 bases and J 7 bases; nucleotides not matched to a gene: 9. The CDR3 spans 14 residues. CDR1 is MGHRA and CDR2 is YSYEKL in the germline V gene. The CDR3 DNA is TGCGCCACCAGGACAGGGTTTGAGAATTCACCCCTCCACTTT. It is translated as CATRTGFENSPLHF.

CDR3 DNA: TGTGCCAGCAATCGGGGGACGAGCAATCAGCCCCAGCATTTT. Translation gives CASNRGTSNQPQHF. The chain uses TRBV28 and TRBJ1-5; perhaps TRBD1 as D (5 bases). The V gene lost 7 bases and the J gene lost 1 base, with 11 bases spanning the gap. This CDR3 has 14 amino acids. Germline-derived CDR1 and CDR2 are MDHEN and SYDVKM.

The chain combines TRBV7-9 with TRBJ1-6, with a possible D match to TRBD1 (5 bases). In germline, CDR1 is SEHNR, CDR2 FQNEAQ (reference sequence). The CDR3 contains 14 residues. The V end was cut by 5 bases, the J end by 8 bases, with 13 bases between. The CDR3: CASSRFMGDSPLHF. For the CDR3, the DNA is TGTGCCAGCAGCCGATTTATGGGGGATTCACCCCTCCACTTT.

This chain connects TRBV4-1 to TRBJ1-5; no definite D call. V shed 5 bases and J shed 1 base, with 12 bases lying between them. Germline loops: CDR1 MGHRA, CDR2 YSYEKL. CDR3 size: 15 residues. This CDR3 reads CASSFQEGSNQPQHF. In DNA form, the CDR3 reads TGCGCCAGCAGCTTCCAGGAAGGGAGCAATCAGCCCCAGCATTTT.

J is TRBJ2-3 and V is TRBV7-2, with TRBD2 matching over 7 bases. J was trimmed by 9 bases and V by 1 base; bases with no gene match: 4. Germline CDR1 SGHTA, CDR2 FQGNSA. CDR3 length equals 13 residues. The CDR3 region has the DNA TGTGCCAGCAGCTTAGAGCGGGGACGGACGCAGTATTTT. Protein product: CASSLERGRTQYF.

The chain is built from TRBV6-5 and TRBJ2-5; possible D gene TRBD2, 6 bases. Germline CDR1 reads MNHEY; CDR2 reads SVGAGI. The CDR3 loop spans 15 amino acids. Trimming left V 2 bases short and J 5 bases short, with 15 bases between. The CDR3 DNA is TGTGCCAGCAGTTACCAGTGGGCTGGGAGGGAGACCCAGTACTTC. As protein: CASSYQWAGRETQYF.

This clone was observed a few times. This rearrangement joins TRBV6-6 to TRBJ1-1; D gene uncertain. Deletions cut 0 bases from V and 3 bases from J, with 5 bases between. CDR3 length: 13 amino acids. Germline CDR1 reads MNHNY; CDR2 reads SVGAGI (reference sequence). The CDR3 coding sequence is TGTGCCAGCAGTTACTCGCTGTACACTGAAGCTTTCTTT. This sequence encodes CASSYSLYTEAFF.

The chain employs TRBV29-1 and TRBJ2-3; tentative D call: TRBD1 (6 bases). Germline V gene lookup returns CDR1 SQVTM and CDR2 ANQGSEA. V lost 1 base and J 2 bases, leaving 19 bases between the germline ends. There are 17 residues in the CDR3. This CDR3 is CSVEAAGMWGHTDTQYF. The CDR3 DNA is TGCAGCGTTGAAGCGGCAGGGATGTGGGGACACACAGATACGCAGTATTTT.

This chain connects TRBV4-1 to TRBJ2-1; TRBD1 matches 7 bases. With 0 bases clipped from V and 7 bases from J, the junction kept 3 bases outside the gene matches. The CDR3 loop spans 14 amino acids. Germline CDR1 MGHRA, CDR2 YSYEKL. CDR3 protein: CASSQEGRGNEQFF. The CDR3 DNA follows: TGCGCCAGCAGCCAAGAAGGCAGGGGGAATGAGCAGTTCTTC.

There are a few counts of this clone. The genes are TRBV7-2 and TRBJ2-5; TRBD2 agrees at 14 bases. V lost 6 bases, J lost 4 bases, and 4 bases stayed unmatched. CDR1 and CDR2 from the germline V gene are SGHTA and FQGNSA. The CDR3 totals 15 residues. In nucleotides, the CDR3 is TGTGCCAGCAGACCCGGACTAGCGGGAGGAGAGACCCAGTACTTC. This gives the protein CASRPGLAGGETQYF.

The rearrangement links TRBV28 to TRBJ2-2; tentatively, D is TRBD2 (5 bases). Per the germline V gene, CDR1 is MDHEN and CDR2 is SYDVKM. V gave up 5 bases and J gave up 1 base, with 17 bases separating them. The length of the CDR3 is 17 residues. The CDR3 DNA reads TGTGCCAGCAGTCCCATTTCGGGGTACGAGAACACCGGGGAGCTGTTTTTT. Translated, it gives CASSPISGYENTGELFF.

The rearrangement uses TRBV5-4 and TRBJ2-3; 14 nucleotides line up with TRBD2. Germline assignment: CDR1 SGHNT and CDR2 YYREEE (reference sequence). V shed 1 base, J shed 3 bases, and the junction held 4 bases outside the gene matches. The CDR3 contains 17 residues. This CDR3 reads CASSLRLAGGGTDTQYF. CDR3 bases: TGTGCCAGCAGCTTGAGACTAGCGGGAGGGGGAACAGATACGCAGTATTTT.

This clone occurred a few times. The rearrangement uses TRBV4-3 and TRBJ2-4; tentatively, D is TRBD1 or TRBD2 (6 bases each). This CDR3 spans 14 amino acids. Germline V gene data show CDR1 as LGHNA and CDR2 as YSLEER. The V and J ends lost 0 bases and 7 bases respectively, with 10 bases between them. The CDR3 DNA sequence: TGCGCCAGCAGCCAAGATCGAGGGGGGAACATTCAGTACTTC. Protein sequence: CASSQDRGGNIQYF.

This clone came up a few times. This sequence joins TRBV30 and TRBJ2-1; a weak D match, TRBD2 (5 bases). The CDR3 totals 14 residues. Looked up from germline, CDR1 is GTSNPN and CDR2 is SVGIG (reference sequence). V was trimmed by 2 bases and J by 0 bases, leaving 8 bases between them. The CDR3 reads CAWSKAVSYNEQFF. CDR3 in DNA: TGTGCCTGGAGTAAAGCGGTCTCCTACAATGAGCAGTTCTTC.

The table lists this clone with a count of one. The germline gene is not matched at one end of the junction; a read error may be the cause. The chain combines TRBV15 with TRBJ1-2; no firm D call. Germline-derived CDR1 and CDR2 are LNHNV and YYDKDF (reference sequence). This CDR3 is built from 15 residues. The CDR3 sequence is CATSRASAGGYAYTF. For the CDR3, the DNA is TGTGCCACCAGCAGAGCTTCAGCAGGTGGCTATGCCTACACCTTC. The full variable domain, its missing parts supplied by reference TRBV15 and TRBJ1-2, is DAMVIQNPRYQVTQFGKPVTLSCSQTLNHNVMYWYQQKSSQAPKLLFHYYDKDFNNEADTPDNFQSRRPNTSFCFLDIRSPGLGDTAMYLCATSRASAGGYAYTFGSGTRLTVV.

Details on this clone: Distinct nucleotide sequences in the sample also encode this CDR3. The J gene is TRBJ1-6, the V gene TRBV27; D unclear. V was clipped by 0 bases and J by 0 bases, with 0 bases between them. From germline, CDR1 is MNHEY and CDR2 SMNVEV (reference sequence). The CDR3 runs 14 residues. In DNA, the CDR3 is TGTGCCAGCAGTTTATCCTCCTATAATTCACCCCTCCACTTT. Protein: CASSLSSYNSPLHF.

V and J are TRBV30 and TRBJ1-1; tentatively, D is TRBD1 (5 bases). V lost 5 bases and J 10 bases, leaving 14 bases between the germline ends. The length of the CDR3 is 11 residues. Germline values: CDR1 GTSNPN, CDR2 SVGIG (reference sequence). Here the CDR3 reads CAWGEPRGAFF. In DNA, the CDR3 is TGTGCCTGGGGGGAACCGAGGGGAGCTTTCTTT.

This clone has a handful of counts. The same CDR3 arises from other DNA sequences in this sample as well. The chain couples TRBV7-2 to TRBJ2-3; D gene ambiguous. V was trimmed by 1 base and J by 0 bases, leaving 8 bases between them. The germline CDR1 and CDR2 sequences are SGHTA and FQGNSA. The CDR3 is 15 amino acids. CDR3 in amino acids: CASSLVESSTDTQYF. As DNA, the CDR3 is TGTGCCAGCAGCTTAGTGGAGAGCAGCACAGATACGCAGTATTTT.

Ten or more counts support this clone. The gene calls are TRBV30 and TRBJ2-5; weak D call: TRBD1 (5 bases). The germline V and J ends were trimmed by 4 bases and 6 bases, with 15 bases remaining between them. Germline V gives CDR1 GTSNPN, CDR2 SVGIG (reference sequence). The CDR3 covers 13 residues. This CDR3 reads CAWTVLVGQTQYF. CDR3 sequence (DNA): TGTGCCTGGACGGTTCTAGTGGGGCAGACCCAGTACTTC.

This clone was observed a handful of times. A read error likely explains this, since a far larger clone differs by one base. The chain joins TRBV5-1 to TRBJ2-7; D is perhaps TRBD1 or TRBD2 (5 bases each). CDR1 and CDR2 from the germline V gene are SGHRS and YFSETQ. V lost 3 bases, J lost 5 bases, and 12 bases lay in between. CDR3 length equals 13 residues. The CDR3 reads CASSWDGADEQYF. The CDR3 nucleotides are TGCGCCAGCAGCTGGGACGGGGCCGACGAGCAGTACTTC.

This clone was seen repeatedly, ten times or more. The chain couples TRBV6-5 to TRBJ2-3; D ambiguous. Germline CDR1 and CDR2: MNHEY and SVGAGI. CDR3 length equals 14 residues. Trimming shortened V by 3 bases and J by 5 bases, and 12 bases separated the two germline ends. The CDR3 DNA follows: TGTGCCAGCAGTTATACTGGTCGTGAAGATACGCAGTATTTT. Translating it yields CASSYTGREDTQYF.

The V call is TRBV30, the J call TRBJ2-7, with a tentative D call TRBD2 (6 bases). Germline V gives CDR1 GTSNPN, CDR2 SVGIG (reference sequence). The CDR3 loop spans 13 amino acids. The V and J ends lost 3 bases and 3 bases respectively, with 12 bases between them. The CDR3 here is CAWSPGTYYEQYF. CDR3 nucleotide sequence: TGTGCCTGGAGCCCGGGGACTTACTACGAGCAGTACTTC.

This clone was detected a few times. The J gene is TRBJ1-6, the V gene TRBV7-6; D possibly corresponds to TRBD1 (5 bases). Trimming cost V 5 bases and J 8 bases, with 10 bases left between them. CDR3 length: 13 amino acids. Germline CDR1 SGHVS, CDR2 FNYEAQ. For the CDR3, the DNA is TGTGCCAGCAGCCCTTTGACAGATTCACCCCTCCACTTT. Translated: CASSPLTDSPLHF.

This clone was seen a few times. The chain has TRBV9 and TRBJ2-5; D is possibly TRBD1 (6 bases). The V gene's germline CDR1 is SGDLS and CDR2 YYNGEE. This CDR3 has 14 residues. V gave up 2 bases and J gave up 5 bases, with 13 bases separating them. CDR3 residues: CASSVAGEWETQYF. CDR3 bases: TGTGCCAGCAGCGTCGCAGGGGAATGGGAGACCCAGTACTTC.

The chain has TRBV10-3 and TRBJ2-2; D unresolved. Germline V gives CDR1 ENHRY, CDR2 SYGVKD. The CDR3 is 15 amino acids. V shed 3 bases and J shed 0 bases, with 8 bases lying between them. The CDR3 nucleotides read TGTGCCATCAGTGATGGACGCGCGAACACCGGGGAGCTGTTTTTT. It codes for CAISDGRANTGELFF.